Listed below are T cell receptor beta chains from one sample, sequenced in a study of blood T cells in healthy people across ages. TCRdb passed the 5' RACE reads through MiXCR, listing each CDR3 protein once. The repertoire holds approximately 1,000,000 distinct CDR3 sequences, roughly two fifths seen once, with under 15% in the top ten. The specimen was blood. All receptors come from a young man in good health. The CDR3 runs from the conserved cysteine through the conserved F or W. The D gene is left open where the match is weak. Part of the rows lack a size; the others show once, few, many or a class for expanded clones.

>TRBV7-2|TRBJ1-1|-|-
CASHGMGVNTEAFF
TGTGCCAGCCATGGGATGGGGGTGAACACTGAAGCTTTCTTT
>TRBV10-3|TRBJ2-5|-|-
CAISDGAPETQYF
TGTGCCATCAGTGATGGTGCCCCAGAGACCCAGTACTTC
>TRBV9|TRBJ1-1|-|-
CASSVAEGMHTEAFF
TGTGCCAGCAGCGTAGCTGAGGGGATGCACACTGAAGCTTTCTTT
>TRBV20-1|TRBJ1-1|TRBD1|-
CSAPDPGTGYTEAFF
TGCAGTGCTCCAGATCCCGGGACAGGGTACACTGAAGCTTTCTTT
>TRBV4-3|TRBJ2-7|TRBD2|-
CASSQDLRTSGGVREQYF
TGCGCCAGCAGCCAAGATTTACGGACTAGCGGGGGGGTAAGGGAGCAGTACTTC
>TRBV2|TRBJ2-2|TRBD2|few
CASSEALAGNTGELFF
TGTGCCAGCAGTGAAGCGTTAGCGGGGAACACCGGGGAGCTGTTTTTT
>TRBV25-1|TRBJ1-5|-|few
CASSDRETNQPQHF
TGTGCCAGCAGTGATAGAGAAACGAATCAGCCCCAGCATTTT
>TRBV3-1|TRBJ2-7|-|-
CACSQDFGTRQYF
TGTGCCTGCAGCCAAGATTTTGGGACGCGGCAGTACTTC
>TRBV29-1|TRBJ2-7|-|-
CSVTRASTYEQYF
TGCAGCGTAACTCGGGCCTCGACCTACGAGCAGTACTTC
>TRBV7-2|TRBJ2-1|-|-
CASSFARTNEQFF
TGTGCCAGCAGCTTCGCAAGGACCAATGAGCAGTTCTTC
>TRBV29-1|TRBJ1-2|TRBD1|-
CSAEGAGDYGYTF
TGCAGCGCTGAGGGGGCAGGTGACTATGGCTACACCTTC
>TRBV6-2/TRBV6-3|TRBJ2-3|TRBD1|few
CASSYSTGVADTQYF
TGTGCCAGCAGTTACTCTACAGGGGTCGCAGATACGCAGTATTTT
>TRBV4-3|TRBJ1-1|-|-
CASSQAGETEAFF
TGCGCCAGCAGCCAAGCAGGGGAGACTGAAGCTTTCTTT
>TRBV10-3|TRBJ1-5|-|many
CAIRRDSNQPQHF
TGTGCCATCAGAAGGGACAGCAATCAGCCCCAGCATTTT
>TRBV21-1|TRBJ1-4|-|once
CAGNSTPGPPANEKLFF
TGTGCCGGCAACTCCACCCCTGGGCCCCCGGCTAATGAAAAACTGTTTTTT
>TRBV9|TRBJ1-3|-|-
CASSDENTIYF
TGTGCCAGCAGCGACGAAAACACCATATATTTT
>TRBV7-2|TRBJ2-2|-|once
CASTRTDTGELFF
TGTGCCAGCACCCGGACAGACACCGGGGAGCTGTTTTTT
>TRBV7-2|TRBJ1-5|TRBD1|once
CASSKDIRGDQPQHF
TGTGCCAGCAGCAAGGATATCAGGGGGGATCAGCCCCAGCATTTT
>TRBV12-3/TRBV12-4|TRBJ1-1|-|-
CASSPYSGDTEAFF
TGTGCCAGCAGTCCCTATAGCGGGGATACTGAAGCTTTCTTT
>TRBV4-3|TRBJ2-1|TRBD1|few
CASSQVTGQGDYNEQFF
TGCGCCAGCAGCCAAGTCACGGGACAGGGGGACTACAATGAGCAGTTCTTC
>TRBV9|TRBJ1-2|-|-
CASSVAWGSNYGYTF
TGTGCCAGCAGCGTGGCCTGGGGCAGTAACTATGGCTACACCTTC
>TRBV6-2/TRBV6-3|TRBJ2-3|-|-
CARSRSRSGPTQYF
TGTGCCCGCAGTCGATCCAGGAGCGGCCCTACGCAGTATTTT
>TRBV18|TRBJ2-1|TRBD1|few
CASSPNKAGQGLDEQFF
TGTGCCAGCTCACCAAATAAGGCGGGACAGGGGTTGGATGAGCAGTTCTTC
>TRBV25-1|TRBJ1-2|-|-
CASSEYESGYGYTF
TGTGCCAGCAGTGAATATGAGAGTGGCTATGGCTACACCTTC
>TRBV2|TRBJ1-1|-|-
CASSEARRAEAFF
TGTGCCAGCAGTGAAGCGCGGCGAGCTGAAGCTTTCTTT
>TRBV11-2|TRBJ2-7|-|-
CASSLAGAPSYNEQYF
TGTGCCAGCAGCTTAGCGGGGGCCCCCTCCTACAATGAGCAGTACTTC
>TRBV7-6|TRBJ2-7|TRBD2|-
CASSLGTSGTYNEQYF
TGTGCCAGCAGCTTAGGGACTAGCGGCACCTACAATGAGCAGTACTTC
>TRBV6-6|TRBJ1-1|TRBD1|few
CASSYLTGGNTEAFF
TGTGCCAGCAGTTACTTGACAGGGGGTAACACTGAAGCTTTCTTT
>TRBV28|TRBJ2-5|-|-
CASTGPSIETQYF
TGTGCCAGTACGGGACCGAGTATTGAGACCCAGTACTTC
>TRBV5-1|TRBJ2-1|TRBD1|many
CASSLAGTATYNEQFF
TGCGCCAGCAGCTTGGCCGGGACAGCCACTTACAATGAGCAGTTCTTC
>TRBV10-3|TRBJ2-1|-|few
CAISLQGSSYNEQFF
TGTGCCATCAGTCTCCAGGGTAGCTCCTACAATGAGCAGTTCTTC
>TRBV6-5|TRBJ1-5|-|-
CASSRRPTKAPQHF
TGTGCCAGCAGTCGGCGGCCGACTAAGGCGCCCCAGCATTTT
>TRBV7-7|TRBJ2-1|-|-
CASSPGVYNEQFF
TGTGCCAGCAGCCCGGGGGTTTACAATGAGCAGTTCTTC
>TRBV20-1|TRBJ2-1|TRBD2|few
CSAKPPRGGINYNEQFF
TGCAGTGCTAAACCACCTCGCGGGGGAATCAATTACAATGAGCAGTTCTTC
>TRBV20-1|TRBJ1-5|-|many
CSARVGALGNQPQHF
TGCAGTGCCAGGGTAGGGGCCCTGGGCAATCAGCCCCAGCATTTT
>TRBV11-1|TRBJ2-7|-|few
CASSLVPHNEQYF
TGTGCCAGCAGCTTAGTTCCCCACAATGAGCAGTACTTC
>TRBV4-3|TRBJ2-1|TRBD1|many
CASSQEGGGQGSEQFF
TGCGCCAGCAGCCAAGAAGGAGGGGGACAGGGGTCTGAGCAGTTCTTC
>TRBV2|TRBJ1-3|-|-
CASSVGTAQSGNTIYF
TGTGCCAGCAGTGTAGGTACAGCCCAGTCTGGAAACACCATATATTTT